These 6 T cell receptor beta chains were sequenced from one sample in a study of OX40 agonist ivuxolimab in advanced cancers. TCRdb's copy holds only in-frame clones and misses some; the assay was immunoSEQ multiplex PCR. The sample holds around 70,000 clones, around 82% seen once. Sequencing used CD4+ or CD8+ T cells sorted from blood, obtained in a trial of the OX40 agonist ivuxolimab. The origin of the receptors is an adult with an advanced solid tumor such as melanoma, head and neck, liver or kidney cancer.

CDR3 sequence (DNA): TGTGCCAGCAGTGAATGGCGGACAGGGAGGGACTATGGCTACACCTTC. Encoded protein: CASSEWRTGRDYGYTF. V is TRBV25-1 and J is TRBJ1-2; 8 nucleotides match TRBD1. This CDR3 has 16 amino acids. Germline V gene sequence: CDR1 MGHDK, CDR2 SYGVNS. Trimming cost V 1 base and J 3 bases; bases outside gene matches: 7.

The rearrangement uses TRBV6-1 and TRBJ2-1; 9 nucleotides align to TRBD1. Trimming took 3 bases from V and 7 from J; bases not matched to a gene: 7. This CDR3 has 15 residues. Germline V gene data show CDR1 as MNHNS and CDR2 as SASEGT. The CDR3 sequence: CASSDEQGAGNEQFF. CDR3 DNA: TGTGCCAGCAGTGACGAACAGGGGGCAGGAAATGAGCAGTTCTTC.

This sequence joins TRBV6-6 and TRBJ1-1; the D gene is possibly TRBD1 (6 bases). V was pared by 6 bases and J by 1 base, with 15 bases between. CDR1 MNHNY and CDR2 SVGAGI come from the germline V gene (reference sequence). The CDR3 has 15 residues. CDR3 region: CASRLPGARNTEAFF. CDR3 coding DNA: TGTGCCAGCAGACTTCCAGGGGCCAGGAACACTGAAGCTTTCTTT.

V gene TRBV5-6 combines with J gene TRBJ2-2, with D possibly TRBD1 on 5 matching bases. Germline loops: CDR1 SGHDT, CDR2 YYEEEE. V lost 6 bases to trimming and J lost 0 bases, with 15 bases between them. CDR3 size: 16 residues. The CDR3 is CASTVSTASNTGELFF. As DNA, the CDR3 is TGTGCCAGCACCGTCTCGACAGCCTCGAACACCGGGGAGCTGTTTTTT.

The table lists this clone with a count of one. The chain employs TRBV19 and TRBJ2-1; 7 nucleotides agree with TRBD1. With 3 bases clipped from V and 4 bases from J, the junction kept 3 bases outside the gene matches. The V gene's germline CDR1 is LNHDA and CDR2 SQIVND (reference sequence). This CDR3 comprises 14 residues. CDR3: CASSIGQVYNEQFF. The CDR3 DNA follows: TGTGCCAGTAGTATTGGACAGGTTTACAATGAGCAGTTCTTC.

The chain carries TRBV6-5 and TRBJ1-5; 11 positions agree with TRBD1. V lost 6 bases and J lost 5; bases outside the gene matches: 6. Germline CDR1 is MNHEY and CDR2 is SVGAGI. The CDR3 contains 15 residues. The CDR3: CASSPDRGLHQPQHF. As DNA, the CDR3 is TGTGCCAGCAGCCCGGACAGGGGGCTGCATCAGCCCCAGCATTTT.